These 24 T cell receptor beta chains were all obtained from the same sample, sequenced in a study of blood T cell repertoires in COVID-19. Profiling relied on immunoSEQ multiplex PCR, and the TCRdb table lists in-frame clones only, not all of them. This sample has about 130,000 clones, with over 75% found just once. The sequencing sample was made of peripheral blood. These receptors all stem from a man at least 80 years old with active or convalescent COVID-19.

The V call is TRBV9, the J call TRBJ1-1, with D possibly matching TRBD1 (5 bases). Germline-derived CDR1 and CDR2 are SGDLS and YYNGEE. The V gene lost 4 bases and the J gene lost 1 base, with 8 bases spanning the gap. The CDR3 is 13 residues long. CDR3 in amino acids: CASSITGNTEAFF. Here the CDR3 DNA reads TGTGCCAGCAGCATCACAGGGAACACTGAAGCTTTCTTT.

The chain carries TRBV10-3 and TRBJ2-5; 9 bases match TRBD2. Germline lookup yields CDR1 ENHRY and CDR2 SYGVKD. The CDR3 contains 14 residues. Unmatched junction bases numbered 1, after V lost 4 bases and J lost 1 base. Written as DNA, the CDR3 is TGTGCCATCAGTGGTAGCGGGGGCCAAGAGACCCAGTACTTC. Its protein is CAISGSGGQETQYF.

The rearrangement uses TRBV27 and TRBJ1-2; TRBD1 might be the D (5 bases). Trimming left V 3 bases short and J 8 bases short, with 16 bases between. This CDR3 comprises 14 residues. Germline V gene sequence: CDR1 MNHEY, CDR2 SMNVEV (reference sequence). CDR3 amino acids: CASSFGRGPGGYTF. DNA of the CDR3: TGTGCCAGCAGTTTTGGGAGGGGACCTGGCGGCTACACCTTC.

The chain has TRBV5-1 and TRBJ2-5; D might be TRBD1 (5 bases). CDR3 length: 15 residues. Between the trimmed V and J ends, which lost 2 bases and 2 bases, there was a span of 13 bases. Germline CDR1 SGHRS, CDR2 YFSETQ. The CDR3 DNA reads TGCGCCAGCAGCTTCGACCAGGGTAGGCAAGAGACCCAGTACTTC. Amino acids: CASSFDQGRQETQYF.

The chain combines TRBV11-3 with TRBJ2-2, with D hard to call. This CDR3 is built from 14 residues. Germline lookup yields CDR1 SGHNT and CDR2 YENEEA. Trimming pared 5 bases from V and 6 bases from J, leaving 13 bases between. The CDR3 coding sequence is TGTGCCAGCAGCCCGCATCAGGTTTCCGGGGAGCTGTTTTTT. It specifies CASSPHQVSGELFF.

This clone was seen more than once but under ten times. The gene calls are TRBV6-2 or TRBV6-3 and TRBJ1-5; unclear D gene. The ends were cut back, 2 bases at V and 3 bases at J, with 5 bases in the middle. Per germline, CDR1 MNHEY and CDR2 SVGEGT. This CDR3 comprises 13 residues. The CDR3: CASSYQINQPQHF. CDR3 coding DNA: TGTGCCAGCAGTTACCAGATCAATCAGCCCCAGCATTTT.

The chain couples TRBV6-5 to TRBJ2-7; 10 bases are shared with TRBD2. Germline CDR1 reads MNHEY; CDR2 reads SVGAGI. V was pared by 6 bases and J by 4 bases, with 9 bases of the junction left unmatched. This CDR3 spans 15 amino acids. The CDR3 loop is CASSPSGRAGYEQYF. Here the CDR3 DNA reads TGTGCCAGCAGCCCCAGCGGGAGGGCCGGGTACGAGCAGTACTTC.

V and J are TRBV6-5 and TRBJ2-7, with 9 nucleotides matching TRBD1. Germline CDR1 and CDR2: MNHEY and SVGAGI. The trim removed 6 bases at V and 6 bases at J, leaving 12 bases unmatched. The CDR3 is made up of 15 amino acids. The CDR3 sequence: CASSARDRVGAEQYF. CDR3 nucleotides: TGTGCCAGCAGCGCCCGGGACAGGGTAGGAGCCGAGCAGTACTTC.

The V call is TRBV24-1, the J call TRBJ2-5, with TRBD1 identical over 7 bases. Germline trimming cut 3 bases from V and 4 bases from J; bases unmatched to any gene: 7. Germline loops: CDR1 KGHDR, CDR2 SFDVKD. This CDR3 has 15 amino acids. Written as DNA, the CDR3 is TGTGCCACCAGTGATCCGGACAGGAGTCGAGAGACCCAGTACTTC. It translates to CATSDPDRSRETQYF.

The chain employs TRBV21-1 and TRBJ2-7; TRBD2, as called in the table, went unchecked against the DNA. TRBV21-1 is designated a pseudogene. The CDR3 is made up of 16 amino acids. The CDR3 DNA is TGTGCCAGCAGCAAAGAAGGGGGGGGAGGCACCTACGAGCAGTACTTC. Translating gives CASSKEGGGGTYEQYF.

In nucleotides, the CDR3 is TGTGCCAGCAGCGTCGCGGGGGGGGCCCGCACAGATACGCAGTATTTT. Translated, it gives CASSVAGGARTDTQYF. V gene TRBV9 combines with J gene TRBJ2-3, with 9 bases aligning to TRBD2. The V segment lost 2 bases and the J segment 1 base; nucleotides outside the gene matches: 5. This CDR3 has 16 residues. The germline V gene encodes CDR1 SGDLS and CDR2 YYNGEE.

The rearrangement uses TRBV9 and TRBJ1-4, with 9 bases fitting TRBD1. The CDR3 runs to 13 residues. Germline lookup yields CDR1 SGDLS and CDR2 YYNGEE. The V segment lost 2 bases and the J segment 13 bases; nucleotides outside the gene matches: 6. CDR3 sequence reads: CASSVFPGQGLFF. CDR3 nucleotide sequence: TGTGCCAGCAGCGTCTTTCCGGGACAGGGACTGTTTTTT.

This clone was recorded a few times. V and J are TRBV5-4 and TRBJ2-3; TRBD1 matches 7 bases. Per the germline V gene, CDR1 is SGHNT and CDR2 is YYREEE (reference sequence). J lost 2 bases, V lost 4 bases, and 13 bases had no gene match. The CDR3 has 17 amino acids. CDR3 nucleotides: TGTGCCAGCAGCCCCTCCCGGACAGGTTCTCACACAGATACGCAGTATTTT. The encoded protein is CASSPSRTGSHTDTQYF.

V is TRBV9 and J is TRBJ2-2; weak D call: TRBD2 (6 bases). Trimming removed 0 bases from V and 4 bases from J, with 10 bases in between. This CDR3 is 15 amino acids long. Germline V lookup: CDR1 SGDLS, CDR2 YYNGEE. DNA of the CDR3: TGTGCCAGCAGCGTAGGCGGGGCGGGCACCGGGGAGCTGTTTTTT. It encodes CASSVGGAGTGELFF.

DNA of the CDR3: TGCGCCAGCAGCCAGGTAGAGACTAGCGGCTTTAACACCGGGGAGCTGTTTTTT. Translated: CASSQVETSGFNTGELFF. J is TRBJ2-2 and V is TRBV4-3; 9 bases align to TRBD2. CDR3 length: 18 residues. Germline CDR1 and CDR2: LGHNA and YSLEER. The J segment lost 2 bases and the V segment lost 3 bases, leaving 10 bases of the junction unmatched.

CDR3 DNA sequence: TGCAGCGTTGGCGACAGCCCCCTGGATGGCTACACCTTC. Its protein is CSVGDSPLDGYTF. This chain links TRBV29-1 with TRBJ1-2; weak D call: TRBD1 (5 bases). V was trimmed by 4 bases and J by 6 bases, leaving 15 bases between them. The CDR3 has 13 amino acids. Germline V gene data show CDR1 as SQVTM and CDR2 as ANQGSEA.

The J gene is TRBJ2-6, the V gene TRBV7-6, with TRBD2 matching 8 bases. Trimming at V came to 5 bases and at J to 1 base, leaving 1 base not matched to a gene. The germline gives CDR1 SGHVS, CDR2 FNYEAQ. The CDR3 totals 15 residues. CDR3 protein: CASSPGGSGANVLTF. DNA for the CDR3: TGTGCCAGCAGCCCGGGGGGGTCTGGGGCCAACGTCCTGACTTTC.

The chain has TRBV18 and TRBJ2-1, with 8 bases aligning to TRBD2. This CDR3 comprises 16 residues. Germline V gene sequence: CDR1 KGHSH, CDR2 LQKENI. Germline trimming cut 2 bases from V and 6 bases from J; bases unmatched to any gene: 9. Written as DNA, the CDR3 is TGTGCCAGCTCACCATCGCGACTAGCGCGTGGCAATGAGCAGTTCTTC. Amino acids: CASSPSRLARGNEQFF. Full variable domain (rest looked up from reference TRBV18 and TRBJ2-1): NAGVMQNPRHLVRRRGQEARLRCSPMKGHSHVYWYRQLPEEGLKFMVYLQKENIIDESGMPKERFSAEFPKEGPSILRIQQVVRGDSAAYFCASSPSRLARGNEQFFGPGTRLTVL.

The V call is TRBV5-1, the J call TRBJ2-7, with D perhaps TRBD1 (5 bases). Germline V gives CDR1 SGHRS, CDR2 YFSETQ. V lost 2 bases to trimming and J lost 5 bases, with 11 bases between them. The CDR3 has 13 amino acids. The chain's CDR3 is CASSFAGPDEQYF. Written as DNA, the CDR3 is TGCGCCAGCAGCTTTGCAGGGCCCGACGAGCAGTACTTC.

The CDR3 sequence: CASSLVTSGVEQYF. The CDR3 region has the DNA TGCGCCAGCAGCTTGGTTACTAGCGGGGTCGAGCAGTACTTC. The chain uses TRBV5-1 and TRBJ2-7, with TRBD2 matching over 10 bases. Germline V gene data show CDR1 as SGHRS and CDR2 as YFSETQ. The CDR3 is made up of 14 amino acids. V shed 0 bases and J 6 bases; nucleotides not matched to a gene: 3.

This clone was seen more than once but under ten times. The genes are TRBV6-5 and TRBJ2-3, with a possible D match to TRBD2 (6 bases). Germline-derived CDR1 and CDR2 are MNHEY and SVGAGI. CDR3 length equals 14 residues. Trimming left V 4 bases short and J 4 bases short, with 12 bases between. CDR3 loop: CASSLRASADTQYF. The DNA for the CDR3 is TGTGCCAGCAGTTTAAGGGCTAGCGCAGATACGCAGTATTTT.

The chain links TRBV18 to TRBJ2-5; 8 positions agree with TRBD1. V lost 3 bases and J lost 5; bases outside the gene matches: 8. The CDR3 sequence is 15 residues long. Germline values: CDR1 KGHSH, CDR2 LQKENI. As DNA, the CDR3 is TGTGCCAGCTCACCGGAGACAGGGGACGCGGAGACCCAGTACTTC. This translates into CASSPETGDAETQYF.

This chain links TRBV6-6 with TRBJ2-1, with 8 positions matching TRBD1. Per germline, CDR1 MNHNY and CDR2 SVGAGI (reference sequence). The CDR3 spans 13 residues. Germline trimming cut 6 bases from V and 8 bases from J; bases unmatched to any gene: 6. CDR3 loop: CASSPRGLDEQFF. The DNA for the CDR3 is TGTGCCAGCAGCCCCAGGGGGCTAGATGAGCAGTTCTTC.

The J gene is TRBJ2-5, the V gene TRBV7-2, with TRBD2 identical over 8 bases. Germline lookup yields CDR1 SGHTA and CDR2 FQGNSA. The CDR3 length is 16 residues. Germline trimming cut 5 bases from V and 5 bases from J; bases unmatched to any gene: 13. This chain's CDR3 is CASSRGGLGSQETQYF. CDR3 in DNA: TGTGCCAGCAGCAGGGGGGGACTAGGAAGTCAGGAGACCCAGTACTTC.